The entry that follows covers one TCR beta chain sequence. Authors' methods: For nucleated cells, counts were estimated from reference gene primer amplification. Libraries were prepared by immunoSEQ multiplex PCR; TCRdb keeps only in-frame clonotypes and omits some of them. D and trimming come from the DNA, and the V and J calls and clone size come from that table. The sample includes nearly 80,000 clones, roughly 80% seen only once; the top ten take about 5.6%. The data derive from a study of blood T cell repertoires in COVID-19. On the study more broadly: Sites in the United States, Italy and Spain provided acute and convalescent COVID-19 samples. T cells, B-cell-depleted T cells, or PBMCs supplied cDNA or gDNA.

This CDR3 comprises 15 residues. Deletions cut 1 base from V and 9 bases from J, with 16 bases between. CDR1 and CDR2 (germline): SGHTA, FQGNSA. The sequencing sample was made of peripheral blood. This clonotype originated in a man aged 55 to 69 with active or convalescent COVID-19. The chain is built from TRBV7-2 and TRBJ1-5; D gene ambiguous. CDR3 coding DNA: TGTGCCAGCAGCTTAGAGTCGAGTTCTCCTCGGCCCCAGCATTTT. Encoded protein: CASSLESSSPRPQHF.